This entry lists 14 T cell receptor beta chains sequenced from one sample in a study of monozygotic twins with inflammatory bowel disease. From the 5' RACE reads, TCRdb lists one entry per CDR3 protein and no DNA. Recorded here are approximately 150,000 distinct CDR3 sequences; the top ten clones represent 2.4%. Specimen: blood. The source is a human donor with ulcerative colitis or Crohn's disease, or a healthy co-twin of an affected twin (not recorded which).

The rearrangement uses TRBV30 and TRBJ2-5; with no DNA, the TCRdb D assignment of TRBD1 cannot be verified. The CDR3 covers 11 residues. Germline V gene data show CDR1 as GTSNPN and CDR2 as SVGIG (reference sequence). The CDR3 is CAWSWGETQYF.

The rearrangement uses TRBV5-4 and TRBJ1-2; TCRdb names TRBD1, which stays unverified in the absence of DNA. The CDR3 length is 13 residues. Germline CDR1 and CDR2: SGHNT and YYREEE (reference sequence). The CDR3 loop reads CASSLDGIYGYTF.

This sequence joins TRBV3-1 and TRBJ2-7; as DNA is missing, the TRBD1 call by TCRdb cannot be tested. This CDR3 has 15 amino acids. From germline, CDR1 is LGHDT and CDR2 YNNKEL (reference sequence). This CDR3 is CASSPPGTRAYEQYF.

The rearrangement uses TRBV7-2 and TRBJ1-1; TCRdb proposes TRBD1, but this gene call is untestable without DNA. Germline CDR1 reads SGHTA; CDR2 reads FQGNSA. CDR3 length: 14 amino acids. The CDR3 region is CASSSDPPGAEAFF.

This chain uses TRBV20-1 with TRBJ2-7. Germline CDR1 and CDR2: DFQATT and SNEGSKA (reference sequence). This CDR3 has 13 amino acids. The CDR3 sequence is CSASGGGSYEQYF.

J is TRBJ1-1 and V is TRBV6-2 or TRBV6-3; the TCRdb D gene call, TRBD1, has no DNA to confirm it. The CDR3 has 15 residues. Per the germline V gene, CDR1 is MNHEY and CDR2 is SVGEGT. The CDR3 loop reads CASRSNTPGRTEAFF.

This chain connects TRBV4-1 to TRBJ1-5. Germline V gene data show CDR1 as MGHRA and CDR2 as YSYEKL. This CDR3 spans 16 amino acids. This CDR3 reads CASSQDMGEDNQPQHF.

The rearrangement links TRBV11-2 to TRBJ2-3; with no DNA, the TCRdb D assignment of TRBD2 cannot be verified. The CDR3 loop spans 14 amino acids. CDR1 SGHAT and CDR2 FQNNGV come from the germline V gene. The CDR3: CASREGLSTDTQYF. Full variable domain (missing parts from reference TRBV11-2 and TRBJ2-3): EAGVAQSPRYKIIEKRQSVAFWCNPISGHATLYWYQQILGQGPKLLIQFQNNGVVDDSQLPKDRFSAERLKGVDSTLKIQPAKLEDSAVYLCASREGLSTDTQYFGPGTRLTVL.

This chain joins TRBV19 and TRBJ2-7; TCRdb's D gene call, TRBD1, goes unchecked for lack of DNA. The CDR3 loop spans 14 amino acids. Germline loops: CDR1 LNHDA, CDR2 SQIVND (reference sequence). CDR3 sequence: CASSPTGGIWEQYF.

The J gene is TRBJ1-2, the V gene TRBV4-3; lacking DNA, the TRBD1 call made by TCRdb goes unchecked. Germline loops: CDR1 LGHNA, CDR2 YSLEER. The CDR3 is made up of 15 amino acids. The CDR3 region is CASSRDREFNYGYTF.

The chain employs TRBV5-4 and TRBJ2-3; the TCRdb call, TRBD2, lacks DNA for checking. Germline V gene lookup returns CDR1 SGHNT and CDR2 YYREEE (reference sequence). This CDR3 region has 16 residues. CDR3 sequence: CASSSGTPNLADTQYF. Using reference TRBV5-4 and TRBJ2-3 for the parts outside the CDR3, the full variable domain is ETGVTQSPTHLIKTRGQQVTLRCSSQSGHNTVSWYQQALGQGPQFIFQYYREEENGRGNFPPRFSGLQFPNYSSELNVNALELDDSALYLCASSSGTPNLADTQYFGPGTRLTVL.

This CDR3 is CSATHEVGRDTQYF. This sequence joins TRBV20-1 and TRBJ2-3. Looked up from germline, CDR1 is DFQATT and CDR2 is SNEGSKA (reference sequence). CDR3 size: 14 residues.

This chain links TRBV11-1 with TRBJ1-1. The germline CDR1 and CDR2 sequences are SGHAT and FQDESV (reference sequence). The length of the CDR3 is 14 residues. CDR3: CASSSDPWGTEAFF.

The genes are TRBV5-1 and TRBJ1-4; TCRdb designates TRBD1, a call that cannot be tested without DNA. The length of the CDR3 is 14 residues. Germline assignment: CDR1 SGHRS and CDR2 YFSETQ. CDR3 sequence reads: CASSPGTGNEKLFF.